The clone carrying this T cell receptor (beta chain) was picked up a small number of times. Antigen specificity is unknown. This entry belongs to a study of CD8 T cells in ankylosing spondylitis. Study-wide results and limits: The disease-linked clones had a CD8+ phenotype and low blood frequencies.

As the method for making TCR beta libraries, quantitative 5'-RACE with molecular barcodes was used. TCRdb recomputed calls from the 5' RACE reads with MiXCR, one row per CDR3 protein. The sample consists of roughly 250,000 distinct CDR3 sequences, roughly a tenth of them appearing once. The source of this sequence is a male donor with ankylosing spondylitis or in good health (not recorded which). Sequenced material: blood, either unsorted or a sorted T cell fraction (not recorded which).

As DNA, the CDR3 is TGTGCCAGCAACCTCGATAGGGTCACCGGGGAGCTGTTTTTT. Translation gives CASNLDRVTGELFF. This chain connects TRBV7-9 to TRBJ2-2; no clear D. This CDR3 comprises 14 residues. Trimming left V 7 bases short and J 4 bases short, with 13 bases between. Germline V lookup: CDR1 SEHNR, CDR2 FQNEAQ (reference sequence).